This T cell receptor beta chain stems from a study of blood T cells in healthy people across ages. Study results and caveats: Unsorted PBMCs prevented conclusive naive versus antigen-experienced comparison.

This CDR3 region has 13 residues. Trimming at V came to 6 bases and at J to 3 bases, leaving 4 bases not matched to a gene. In this sample, this clonotype turned up a few times. Its antigen is not identified. Then a second PCR, running roughly 6 to 12 cycles, was carried out with a sample-barcoded 5' primer and a J-beta primer mix. A 12-random-nucleotide template-switch adaptor tagged each cDNA molecule. TCRdb ran MiXCR on the 5' RACE reads and lists one entry per CDR3 protein. This table has about 1.6 million distinct CDR3 sequences, 34% appearing once. The chain carries TRBV12-3 or TRBV12-4 and TRBJ1-2, with TRBD1 matching 7 bases. The sequence was collected from a woman aged 25 to 39 in good health. Sequencing input: blood. The CDR3, as DNA: TGTGCCAGCAGGCCGACAGGGTACTATGGCTACACCTTC. The encoded protein is CASRPTGYYGYTF.